This TCR beta chain stems from a study of somatic mutations in cytotoxic T cells in rheumatoid arthritis. Details on this clone: What it binds is not known.

Study-level results: Among rheumatoid arthritis patients, TRBV07 appeared slightly underrepresented, and this finding was left without any adjustment for multiple comparisons.

Positive magnetic bead selection separated CD4+ and CD8+ cells, and flow cytometry confirmed purity. CDR1 and CDR2 (germline): ENHRY, SYGVKD. V shed 2 bases, J shed 5 bases, and the junction held 4 bases outside the gene matches. The CDR3 length is 16 residues. The method was immunoSEQ multiplex PCR; TCRdb's version includes in-frame clones alone and lacks a portion of them. Seen here are 15,000 to 20,000 clones, 75% to 90% observed once, and the top ten hold roughly 9.4%. Material for sequencing was CD8+ T cells sorted from blood. The origin of this receptor is an adult with rheumatoid arthritis. The rearrangement links TRBV10-3 to TRBJ1-5, with TRBD1 matching over 12 bases. CDR3 bases: TGTGCCATCAGTGAGGGGGACAGGGGGCAATATCAGCCCCAGCATTTT. Translated: CAISEGDRGQYQPQHF.